Each of the 21 T cell receptor beta chains below was sequenced from the same sample in a study of blood T cell repertoires in COVID-19. Generated by immunoSEQ multiplex PCR, the TCRdb table keeps only in-frame clones and is missing some. The table records about 71,000 clones, roughly four fifths of them present only once. Sequencing input: peripheral blood. The receptors were gathered from a woman older than 75 with active or convalescent COVID-19.

DNA for the CDR3: TGCAGCTCAAAAAGAACCGGGACTAGCGGGCCTCTCACGCAGTATTTT. This sequence encodes CSSKRTGTSGPLTQYF. This chain connects TRBV29-1 to TRBJ2-3; 12 bases map to TRBD2. In germline, CDR1 is SQVTM, CDR2 ANQGSEA. The junction had 18 bases not matched to a gene; V was cut back by 8 bases and J by 9 bases. This CDR3 contains 16 residues.

V is TRBV18 and J is TRBJ1-2, with 11 nucleotides matching TRBD1. V gave up 6 bases and J gave up 7 bases; unmatched junction bases: 10. Germline loops: CDR1 KGHSH, CDR2 LQKENI. The CDR3 extends over 15 amino acids. The CDR3 coding sequence is TGTGCCAGCTCGACTAATGGACAGGGGGCGTTTGGCTACACCTTC. This translates into CASSTNGQGAFGYTF.

This clone has more than one count but fewer than ten. DNA of the CDR3: TGTGCCAGCAGTACCGGACAATTAGCTAACTATGGCTACACCTTC. As protein: CASSTGQLANYGYTF. J is TRBJ1-2 and V is TRBV6-6; possibly TRBD1 for D (5 bases). Trimming took off 5 bases at V and 0 bases at J, with 13 bases between the two ends. The V gene's germline CDR1 is MNHNY and CDR2 SVGAGI (reference sequence). The CDR3 totals 15 residues.

The V call is TRBV5-1, the J call TRBJ2-2, with D perhaps TRBD1 (6 bases). The CDR3 is 16 residues long. Trimming removed 4 bases at V and 3 bases at J, with 16 bases between. Germline CDR1 is SGHRS and CDR2 is YFSETQ. This CDR3 reads CASSHWGLADTGELFF. The CDR3 DNA reads TGCGCCAGCAGCCACTGGGGGCTCGCTGACACCGGGGAGCTGTTTTTT.

This clone was recorded a few times. V is TRBV28 and J is TRBJ2-2, with unresolved D. CDR1 and CDR2 from the germline V gene are MDHEN and SYDVKM. The V and J ends lost 7 bases and 5 bases respectively, with 14 bases between them. The CDR3 has 14 amino acids. The CDR3 sequence is CASTPLAETGELFF. CDR3 nucleotides: TGTGCCAGCACGCCGCTTGCAGAAACCGGGGAGCTGTTTTTT. The entire variable domain, with the rest obtained from reference TRBV28 and TRBJ2-2, is as follows: DVKVTQSSRYLVKRTGEKVFLECVQDMDHENMFWYRQDPGLGLRLIYFSYDVKMKEKGDIPEGYSVSREKKERFSLILESASTNQTSMYLCASTPLAETGELFFGEGSRLTVL.

The table lists this clone with a count of one. The rearrangement joins TRBV19 to TRBJ2-3, with a weak D call TRBD1 (6 bases). This CDR3 is built from 14 residues. V gave up 7 bases and J gave up 2 bases, with 13 bases separating them. Germline values: CDR1 LNHDA, CDR2 SQIVND (reference sequence). The CDR3 reads CASTQDSPTDTQYF. In DNA, the CDR3 is TGTGCCAGTACCCAGGACAGTCCCACAGATACGCAGTATTTT.

This rearrangement joins TRBV7-9 to TRBJ2-7, with D possibly being TRBD1 (5 bases). The CDR3 covers 12 residues. Trimming left V 6 bases short and J 2 bases short, with 8 bases between. Germline V CDR1 and CDR2: SEHNR, FQNEAQ (reference sequence). Here the CDR3 reads CASSEGAYEQYF. CDR3 DNA: TGTGCCAGCAGTGAAGGGGCCTACGAGCAGTACTTC.

The V call is TRBV2, the J call TRBJ2-1; 8 bases fit TRBD2. Trimming at V came to 4 bases and at J to 0 bases, leaving 11 bases not matched to a gene. The CDR3 length is 18 residues. Germline CDR1 is SNHLY and CDR2 is FYNNEI. The CDR3 loop is CASSAVAGLGGSYNEQFF. CDR3 nucleotide sequence: TGTGCCAGCAGTGCGGTAGCGGGGTTAGGAGGCTCCTACAATGAGCAGTTCTTC.

The chain is built from TRBV5-1 and TRBJ2-5, with D uncertain. The CDR3 is 14 residues long. Trimming took off 2 bases at V and 5 bases at J, with 13 bases between the two ends. Germline V gene sequence: CDR1 SGHRS, CDR2 YFSETQ. The CDR3, as DNA: TGCGCCAGCAGCTTCGGTAGCCCGTCGGAGACCCAGTACTTC. Amino acids: CASSFGSPSETQYF.

This clone was observed a single time. The chain links TRBV18 to TRBJ1-4; D ambiguous. The CDR3 length is 14 residues. Germline lookup yields CDR1 KGHSH and CDR2 LQKENI. Trimming removed 2 bases at V and 7 bases at J, with 11 bases between. This CDR3 is CASSPTTVGEKLFF. Here the CDR3 DNA reads TGTGCCAGCTCACCAACTACCGTGGGTGAAAAACTGTTTTTT.

The chain carries TRBV19 and TRBJ2-3; D call uncertain. The CDR3 extends over 12 amino acids. In germline, CDR1 is LNHDA, CDR2 SQIVND (reference sequence). With 4 bases removed from V and 1 base from J, the gap between germline ends came to 3 bases. The CDR3 DNA sequence: TGTGCCAGTAGTAGCGGCACAGATACGCAGTATTTT. Translated, it gives CASSSGTDTQYF. Looking up the rest from reference TRBV19 and TRBJ2-3 gives the full variable domain: DGGITQSPKYLFRKEGQNVTLSCEQNLNHDAMYWYRQDPGQGLRLIYYSQIVNDFQKGDIAEGYSVSREKKESFPLTVTSAQKNPTAFYLCASSSGTDTQYFGPGTRLTVL.

Concerning this clone: This may be a read error: a much more frequent sequence differs by one nucleotide. This same CDR3 is encoded by further DNA sequences in the sample. CDR3 amino acids: CASSDRNTGELFF. CDR3 in DNA: TGTGCCAGCAGTGACAGGAACACCGGGGAGCTGTTTTTT. The gene calls are TRBV6-1 and TRBJ2-2; no clear D gene. This CDR3 is 13 amino acids long. CDR1 and CDR2 from the germline V gene are MNHNS and SASEGT. Trimming left V 3 bases short and J 1 base short, with 3 bases between.

This clone was seen more than once but under ten times. The V call is TRBV10-3, the J call TRBJ1-5; perhaps TRBD1 as D (5 bases). V dropped 10 bases and J dropped 5 bases, with 18 bases sitting between them. The V gene's germline CDR1 is ENHRY and CDR2 SYGVKD. The CDR3 consists of 14 residues. CDR3 region: CATMGGVWDQPQHF. CDR3 DNA sequence: TGTGCCACGATGGGGGGGGTGTGGGATCAGCCCCAGCATTTT.

This chain joins TRBV6-5 and TRBJ2-3, with 8 bases fitting TRBD1. Germline-derived CDR1 and CDR2 are MNHEY and SVGAGI. CDR3 length equals 14 residues. The junction had 4 bases not matched to a gene; V was cut back by 5 bases and J by 3 bases. The CDR3 loop is CASSHDRGTDTQYF. CDR3 DNA sequence: TGTGCCAGCAGTCACGACAGGGGTACAGATACGCAGTATTTT.

V is TRBV11-2 and J is TRBJ1-6; no firm D call. V lost 5 bases and J 5 bases, leaving 7 bases between the germline ends. CDR1 is SGHAT, CDR2 FQNNGV, per germline. The CDR3 totals 13 residues. CDR3 loop: CASSPSDNSPLHF. As DNA, the CDR3 is TGTGCCAGCAGCCCGTCCGATAATTCACCCCTCCACTTT.

The V and J genes are TRBV5-1 and TRBJ2-3; tentatively, D is TRBD1 (6 bases). There are 14 residues in the CDR3. The ends were cut back, 7 bases at V and 3 bases at J, with 15 bases in the middle. Germline V gives CDR1 SGHRS, CDR2 YFSETQ. CDR3 nucleotide sequence: TGCGCCAGCGGCCGGGACACCACTACAGATACGCAGTATTTT. Encoded protein: CASGRDTTTDTQYF. Filled out from reference TRBV5-1 and TRBJ2-3, the complete variable domain reads KAGVTQTPRYLIKTRGQQVTLSCSPISGHRSVSWYQQTPGQGLQFLFEYFSETQRNKGNFPGRFSGRQFSNSRSEMNVSTLELGDSALYLCASGRDTTTDTQYFGPGTRLTVL.

V is TRBV28 and J is TRBJ2-7; no clear D gene. Per germline, CDR1 MDHEN and CDR2 SYDVKM. This CDR3 is 17 amino acids long. V lost 3 bases and J lost 0, with 18 bases in between. The CDR3 nucleotides read TGTGCCAGCAGTTTCGTCCCTAAGAACCCGAGCTCCTACGAGCAGTACTTC. It is translated as CASSFVPKNPSSYEQYF.

The chain uses TRBV28 and TRBJ1-2; 7 bases agree with TRBD1. J lost 5 bases, V lost 7 bases, and 10 bases had no gene match. The V gene's germline CDR1 is MDHEN and CDR2 SYDVKM. This CDR3 contains 14 residues. The CDR3 reads CASTQGQNLYGYTF. CDR3 nucleotide sequence: TGTGCCAGCACCCAGGGACAGAACCTTTATGGCTACACCTTC.

The V gene is TRBV30, the J gene TRBJ1-1, with a possible D match to TRBD1 (6 bases). V was pared by 3 bases and J by 3 bases, with 14 bases between. This CDR3 spans 14 amino acids. Germline V gene data show CDR1 as GTSNPN and CDR2 as SVGIG (reference sequence). The CDR3 loop reads CAWRGSGGYTEAFF. The DNA of the CDR3 is TGTGCCTGGAGGGGGAGCGGGGGCTACACTGAAGCTTTCTTT.

The V and J genes are TRBV10-3 and TRBJ1-1; 9 bases fit TRBD1. Per germline, CDR1 ENHRY and CDR2 SYGVKD. The CDR3 has 15 amino acids. Losses at the gene ends were 8 bases for V and 1 base for J; bases not matched to a gene: 8. CDR3 in DNA: TGTGCCATCGGGGACAGGGAGGATCAGAACACTGAAGCTTTCTTT. Protein sequence: CAIGDREDQNTEAFF.

The chain carries TRBV24-1 and TRBJ2-5; 8 bases line up with TRBD1. The germline V gene encodes CDR1 KGHDR and CDR2 SFDVKD. The CDR3 is 17 amino acids. V lost 3 bases to trimming and J lost 0 bases; unmatched junction nucleotides: 8. CDR3 in amino acids: CATSDAVLTGDQETQYF. CDR3 nucleotide sequence: TGTGCCACCAGTGATGCGGTTTTGACAGGGGACCAAGAGACCCAGTACTTC.